Presented here are 19 T cell receptor beta chains from one specimen sequenced in a study of patients and donors after allogeneic stem cell transplantation. MiXCR was run by TCRdb on the RT-PCR reads, yielding one entry per CDR3 protein. The sample holds 98,000 or so distinct CDR3 sequences, around 36% seen once. Sample: blood, either unsorted or a sorted T cell fraction (not recorded which). These receptors all come from a human donor who was either an allogeneic HSCT recipient or a stem cell or donor lymphocyte infusion donor (not recorded which). It is not recorded whose cells these are; they may come from a transplant donor.

The rearrangement uses TRBV28 and TRBJ2-7; D perhaps matches TRBD1 (5 bases). The CDR3 has 14 residues. Trimming took 7 bases from V and 2 from J, leaving 15 bases between them. Germline V gene lookup returns CDR1 MDHEN and CDR2 SYDVKM. CDR3 sequence: CASKTGADTYEQYF. As DNA, the CDR3 is TGTGCCAGCAAAACGGGTGCGGACACCTACGAGCAGTACTTC.

This clonotype was picked up many times. The chain carries TRBV7-2 and TRBJ1-3, with a weak D call TRBD1 (5 bases). The CDR3 is 15 residues long. V was shortened by 7 bases and J by 4 bases, with 17 bases between the two germline ends. CDR1 is SGHTA and CDR2 is FQGNSA in the germline V gene. This chain's CDR3 is CASTPSGGHGNTIYF. CDR3 in DNA: TGTGCCAGCACCCCTTCCGGGGGTCACGGAAACACCATATATTTT.

This chain uses TRBV10-3 with TRBJ1-4, with TRBD1 identical over 9 bases. J lost 3 bases, V lost 10 bases, and 6 bases had no gene match. The CDR3 totals 14 residues. Germline CDR1 reads ENHRY; CDR2 reads SYGVKD. CDR3 in DNA: TGTGCCACCCGGGACAGGGTATCTAATGAAAAACTGTTTTTT. Translation gives CATRDRVSNEKLFF.

This clonotype has just a few counts. The chain has TRBV6-2 or TRBV6-3 and TRBJ1-5; D is uncertain. Germline assignment: CDR1 MNHEY and CDR2 SVGEGT. The CDR3 spans 12 residues. Trimming removed 6 bases from V and 4 bases from J, with 7 bases in between. The CDR3 loop is CASRWQNQPQHF. In DNA, the CDR3 is TGTGCCAGCAGGTGGCAGAATCAGCCCCAGCATTTT.

As for this clonotype: A much bigger clone sits one base away, suggesting this may be a read error. J is TRBJ1-2 and V is TRBV3-1; D is unresolved. The CDR3 runs to 13 residues. CDR1 and CDR2 (germline): LGHDT, YNNKEL (reference sequence). Trimming left V 2 bases short and J 0 bases short, with 4 bases between. The CDR3 sequence: CASSQQANYGYTF. The CDR3 bases are TGTGCCAGCAGCCAACAGGCTAACTATGGCTACACCTTC.

This clonotype has only a few counts. This rearrangement joins TRBV28 to TRBJ2-4, with a possible D match to TRBD1 (7 bases). Between the trimmed V and J ends, which lost 6 bases and 7 bases, there was a span of 13 bases. From germline, CDR1 is MDHEN and CDR2 SYDVKM. The CDR3 spans 13 residues. The chain's CDR3 is CASSSTGRNIQYF. The CDR3 DNA is TGTGCCAGCAGCTCGACAGGGAGGAACATTCAGTACTTC.

The chain carries TRBV28 and TRBJ2-1; 7 bases align to TRBD1. This CDR3 has 15 amino acids. CDR1 and CDR2 from the germline V gene are MDHEN and SYDVKM. Unmatched junction bases numbered 3, after V lost 4 bases and J lost 0 bases. The CDR3 nucleotides read TGTGCCAGCAGTTCAGGGGGATCCTCCTACAATGAGCAGTTCTTC. Protein sequence: CASSSGGSSYNEQFF.

This chain joins TRBV24-1 and TRBJ2-4, with D tentatively TRBD1 (6 bases). Germline values: CDR1 KGHDR, CDR2 SFDVKD. V lost 5 bases and J 8 bases, leaving 15 bases between the germline ends. The CDR3 spans 14 residues. The chain's CDR3 is CATSANRGGDIQYF. In DNA, the CDR3 is TGTGCCACCAGTGCCAACCGTGGGGGCGACATTCAGTACTTC.

This clonotype has more than one count but fewer than ten. J is TRBJ2-2 and V is TRBV11-2; 7 nucleotides agree with TRBD2. Germline V CDR1 and CDR2: SGHAT, FQNNGV. V dropped 0 bases and J dropped 4; count of bases not matched to a gene: 11. The CDR3 sequence is 18 residues long. Here the CDR3 DNA reads TGTGCCAGCAGCTTAGATCGGTCCGGAGCGGGACCCACCGGGGAGCTGTTTTTT. Residues: CASSLDRSGAGPTGELFF. Variable domain in full (rest from reference TRBV11-2 and TRBJ2-2): EAGVAQSPRYKIIEKRQSVAFWCNPISGHATLYWYQQILGQGPKLLIQFQNNGVVDDSQLPKDRFSAERLKGVDSTLKIQPAKLEDSAVYLCASSLDRSGAGPTGELFFGEGSRLTVL.

V and J are TRBV18 and TRBJ2-3; no definite D call. The germline V gene has CDR1 KGHSH and CDR2 LQKENI. The CDR3 is 14 residues long. Trimming pared 3 bases from V and 0 bases from J, leaving 7 bases between. The CDR3 reads CASSPPVSTDTQYF. CDR3 sequence (DNA): TGTGCCAGCTCACCTCCGGTCAGCACAGATACGCAGTATTTT.

The chain is built from TRBV7-3 and TRBJ1-6; D not certain. The length of the CDR3 is 13 residues. The germline gives CDR1 SGHTA, CDR2 FQGTGA. Trimming left V 0 bases short and J 8 bases short, with 5 bases between. CDR3 in DNA: TGTGCCAGCAGCTTAACGAGAGATTCACCCCTCCACTTT. Amino acids: CASSLTRDSPLHF.

This clonotype showed up just a few times. This chain connects TRBV7-2 to TRBJ2-1; D is uncertain. Germline-derived CDR1 and CDR2 are SGHTA and FQGNSA. This CDR3 has 13 amino acids. The germline V and J ends were trimmed by 3 bases and 4 bases, with 7 bases remaining between them. The CDR3 nucleotides read TGTGCCAGCAGCTTGATCTCTTACAATGAGCAGTTCTTC. Protein: CASSLISYNEQFF.

The CDR3 protein is CASRRTWTEGDGELFF. The CDR3 DNA reads as TGTGCCAGCAGGCGAACTTGGACAGAGGGGGACGGGGAGCTGTTTTTT. V and J are TRBV2 and TRBJ2-2; the D gene is possibly TRBD1 (6 bases). The CDR3 contains 16 residues. V dropped 6 bases and J dropped 7 bases, with 21 bases sitting between them. Per the germline V gene, CDR1 is SNHLY and CDR2 is FYNNEI.

The table lists this clonotype with many counts. The chain joins TRBV6-5 to TRBJ1-1; the D gene is possibly TRBD1 (5 bases). There are 13 residues in the CDR3. V lost 1 base and J 6 bases, leaving 9 bases between the germline ends. Germline V lookup: CDR1 MNHEY, CDR2 SVGAGI. The CDR3 coding sequence is TGTGCCAGCAGTTACTGGGTAGGGGCTGAAGCTTTCTTT. Its protein is CASSYWVGAEAFF.

This clonotype came up a few times. The chain recombines TRBV12-3 or TRBV12-4 with TRBJ2-7, with 9 bases fitting TRBD1. The CDR3 covers 15 residues. V was pared by 3 bases and J by 3 bases, with 6 bases of the junction left unmatched. CDR3 nucleotides: TGTGCCAGCAGTTTCTACGGGACAGGGAACTACGAGCAGTACTTC. This codes for CASSFYGTGNYEQYF.

CDR3 sequence (DNA): TGCGCCAGCAGCTTGGGGCAGGCGATGGGAAACACCATATATTTT. Translating gives CASSLGQAMGNTIYF. The rearrangement joins TRBV5-1 to TRBJ1-3; unclear D gene. Germline V gene sequence: CDR1 SGHRS, CDR2 YFSETQ. This CDR3 spans 15 amino acids. Trimming removed 0 bases at V and 4 bases at J, with 11 bases between.

V gene TRBV7-2 combines with J gene TRBJ1-2; D may be TRBD1 (6 bases). The ends were cut back, 5 bases at V and 7 bases at J, with 17 bases in the middle. CDR1 and CDR2 (germline): SGHTA, FQGNSA. This CDR3 is 14 amino acids long. CDR3 bases: TGTGCCAGCAGCCCCCAGGGGCACCTTGTTGGCTACACCTTC. Its translation: CASSPQGHLVGYTF.

The chain employs TRBV28 and TRBJ1-2; TRBD1 might be the D (6 bases). The CDR3 is 13 amino acids. V was pared by 6 bases and J by 4 bases, with 12 bases between. Per the germline V gene, CDR1 is MDHEN and CDR2 is SYDVKM. CDR3 in DNA: TGTGCCAGCAGGAAGGACAGCATCTATGGCTACACCTTC. As protein: CASRKDSIYGYTF.

CDR3 in DNA: TGTGCCAGCAGCCCCTGGGCAACCAATGAGCAGTTCTTC. Translating gives CASSPWATNEQFF. The chain combines TRBV6-2 or TRBV6-3 with TRBJ2-1; D remains unclear. Trimming cost V 6 bases and J 6 bases, with 12 bases left between them. This CDR3 is built from 13 residues. CDR1 is MNHEY, CDR2 SVGEGT, per germline.